The 26 T cell receptor beta chains in this list originate from one sample, sequenced in a study of OX40 agonist ivuxolimab in advanced cancers. Profiled with immunoSEQ multiplex PCR; TCRdb holds only in-frame clones, not every one. Among more than 45,000 clones listed, about 83% were seen once. Sequences were derived from CD4+ or CD8+ T cells sorted from blood, sampled in a trial of the OX40 agonist ivuxolimab. The receptors originated from an adult with an advanced solid tumor such as melanoma, head and neck, liver or kidney cancer.

The chain recombines TRBV28 with TRBJ2-7, with D unclear. The V end lost 5 bases, the J end lost 6 bases, and 11 bases lay between the germline ends. Germline CDR1 and CDR2: MDHEN and SYDVKM. This CDR3 has 12 amino acids. The chain's CDR3 is CASSLSAAEQYF. The DNA for the CDR3 is TGTGCCAGCAGTCTCTCAGCAGCCGAGCAGTACTTC.

This clone showed up just once. CDR3 bases: TGTGCCAGCAGCTTAGGCACTCAGCGGGGGAACACAGATACGCAGTATTTT. Amino acids: CASSLGTQRGNTDTQYF. The rearrangement links TRBV7-4 to TRBJ2-3; 8 bases fit TRBD2. The CDR3 consists of 17 residues. The J segment lost 2 bases and the V segment lost 1 base, leaving 8 bases of the junction unmatched. In germline, CDR1 is SGHVT, CDR2 SQSDAQ.

The genes are TRBV18 and TRBJ1-4; D unclear. Germline-derived CDR1 and CDR2 are KGHSH and LQKENI. The CDR3 has 14 amino acids. Trimming cost V 2 bases and J 5 bases, with 9 bases left between them. CDR3 loop: CASSPSEGNEKLFF. CDR3 nucleotide sequence: TGTGCCAGCTCACCATCCGAGGGCAATGAAAAACTGTTTTTT.

This chain joins TRBV2 and TRBJ2-7, with a possible D match to TRBD1 (6 bases). The germline CDR1 and CDR2 sequences are SNHLY and FYNNEI. The V and J ends lost 2 bases and 4 bases respectively, with 9 bases between them. The CDR3 runs to 13 residues. CDR3 nucleotides: TGTGCCAGCAGTGAATATAGGGGGTACGAGCAGTACTTC. Translating it yields CASSEYRGYEQYF.

The chain couples TRBV30 to TRBJ1-1; D perhaps matches TRBD1 (5 bases). Germline CDR1 is GTSNPN and CDR2 is SVGIG (reference sequence). Trimming removed 5 bases at V and 2 bases at J, with 12 bases between. The length of the CDR3 is 13 residues. CDR3 sequence reads: CAWGHGTNTEAFF. In nucleotides, the CDR3 is TGTGCCTGGGGGCACGGGACTAACACTGAAGCTTTCTTT.

The chain employs TRBV7-2 and TRBJ2-2, with a possible D match to TRBD2 (6 bases). Germline V lookup: CDR1 SGHTA, CDR2 FQGNSA. CDR3 length equals 15 residues. V gave up 5 bases and J gave up 4 bases, with 14 bases separating them. This CDR3 is CASSQTGGSTGELFF. As DNA, the CDR3 is TGTGCCAGCAGCCAGACCGGAGGGAGCACCGGGGAGCTGTTTTTT.

The rearrangement uses TRBV28 and TRBJ1-1; D is unresolved. V lost 6 bases and J 7 bases, leaving 15 bases between the germline ends. The germline V gene has CDR1 MDHEN and CDR2 SYDVKM. The CDR3 length is 13 residues. This CDR3 is CASRTGLASEAFF. The CDR3 coding sequence is TGTGCCAGCAGAACGGGCCTAGCTAGTGAAGCTTTCTTT.

This chain joins TRBV6-5 and TRBJ2-3; no firm D call. The germline V and J ends were trimmed by 0 bases and 4 bases, with 5 bases remaining between them. Germline V lookup: CDR1 MNHEY, CDR2 SVGAGI. This CDR3 comprises 13 residues. The CDR3 DNA is TGTGCCAGCAGTTACTCGAGCCCAGATACGCAGTATTTT. Protein product: CASSYSSPDTQYF.

The J gene is TRBJ2-3, the V gene TRBV27; 15 bases are shared with TRBD2. Germline V CDR1 and CDR2: MNHEY, SMNVEV (reference sequence). There are 15 residues in the CDR3. With 6 bases clipped from V and 6 bases from J, the junction kept 4 bases outside the gene matches. CDR3 sequence reads: CASRWTSGGDDTQYF. CDR3 nucleotides: TGTGCCAGCAGGTGGACTAGCGGGGGGGATGATACGCAGTATTTT.

This sequence joins TRBV19 and TRBJ2-1, with 9 positions matching TRBD1. Germline V gene lookup returns CDR1 LNHDA and CDR2 SQIVND (reference sequence). CDR3 length equals 15 residues. V dropped 4 bases and J dropped 7; count of bases not matched to a gene: 8. CDR3 nucleotide sequence: TGTGCCAGTAGTACCCGACAGGGGGAGGGGAATGAGCAGTTCTTC. It specifies CASSTRQGEGNEQFF.

In its sample, this clone was seen a few times. V is TRBV7-6 and J is TRBJ1-1; 8 nucleotides line up with TRBD1. CDR3 size: 14 residues. CDR1 and CDR2 from the germline V gene are SGHVS and FNYEAQ. Losses at the gene ends were 7 bases for V and 1 base for J; bases not matched to a gene: 5. The CDR3 loop reads CASMRGQANTEAFF. Here the CDR3 DNA reads TGTGCCAGCATGCGGGGACAGGCGAACACTGAAGCTTTCTTT.

V usage is TRBV18 and J usage is TRBJ1-2; TRBD1 agrees at 7 bases. From germline, CDR1 is KGHSH and CDR2 LQKENI. The CDR3 is made up of 13 amino acids. V gave up 2 bases and J gave up 7 bases; unmatched junction bases: 4. This chain's CDR3 is CASSPTGESGYTF. The CDR3 DNA is TGTGCCAGCTCACCAACAGGGGAGAGTGGCTACACCTTC.

J is TRBJ2-7 and V is TRBV6-1, with D possibly being TRBD1 (5 bases). Germline CDR1 and CDR2: MNHNS and SASEGT. The CDR3 length is 12 residues. The germline V and J ends were trimmed by 6 bases and 3 bases, with 9 bases remaining between them. CDR3 DNA sequence: TGTGCCAGCAGCGGACAAATCTACGAGCAGTACTTC. Translation gives CASSGQIYEQYF.

The chain has TRBV5-6 and TRBJ2-7; 7 bases agree with TRBD1. J lost 5 bases, V lost 4 bases, and 15 bases had no gene match. The CDR3 has 16 amino acids. Germline CDR1 SGHDT, CDR2 YYEEEE. The CDR3 protein is CASSHQRQGGVNEQYF. The CDR3 DNA reads TGTGCCAGCAGCCATCAGAGACAGGGTGGCGTGAACGAGCAGTACTTC.

The chain carries TRBV6-4 and TRBJ1-6; 10 bases are shared with TRBD1. J gave up 9 bases and V 4 bases, and 0 bases lay outside the gene matches. Germline V gene lookup returns CDR1 MRHNA and CDR2 SNTAGT. This CDR3 spans 13 amino acids. The CDR3 nucleotides are TGTGCCAGCAGTGGGGACAGGGGTTCACCCCTCCACTTT. Protein: CASSGDRGSPLHF.

The chain has TRBV28 and TRBJ2-2; either TRBD1 or TRBD2 may fit D (6 bases each). The V end was cut by 2 bases, the J end by 6 bases, with 16 bases between. Germline CDR1 MDHEN, CDR2 SYDVKM. This CDR3 contains 16 residues. This chain's CDR3 is CASSLGGRAWAGELFF. In nucleotides, the CDR3 is TGTGCCAGCAGTTTAGGGGGGCGAGCGTGGGCCGGGGAGCTGTTTTTT.

The chain uses TRBV7-2 and TRBJ1-5; D gene uncertain. This CDR3 is 14 amino acids long. V lost 5 bases and J lost 4, with 12 bases in between. Germline lookup yields CDR1 SGHTA and CDR2 FQGNSA. The CDR3 coding sequence is TGTGCCAGCAGCGCGGACGGTACGAATCAGCCCCAGCATTTT. Protein: CASSADGTNQPQHF.

There are a few counts of this clone. The chain employs TRBV7-2 and TRBJ2-7, with D possibly being TRBD1 or TRBD2 (5 bases each). This CDR3 contains 13 residues. CDR1 is SGHTA and CDR2 is FQGNSA in the germline V gene. Trimming took off 5 bases at V and 6 bases at J, with 14 bases between the two ends. CDR3 loop: CASSLHQGAEQYF. CDR3 bases: TGTGCCAGCAGCCTTCATCAGGGAGCCGAGCAGTACTTC.

CDR3 DNA sequence: TGTGCCAGCAGCTCCGCACAGGTAGACGAGAATGGCTACACCTTC. Amino acids: CASSSAQVDENGYTF. The chain joins TRBV7-9 to TRBJ1-2, with D perhaps matching TRBD1 (5 bases). From germline, CDR1 is SEHNR and CDR2 FQNEAQ (reference sequence). V lost 4 bases to trimming and J lost 6 bases, with 18 bases between them. This CDR3 is built from 15 residues. The variable domain in full, with the rest retrieved from reference TRBV7-9 and TRBJ1-2, is DTGVSQNPRHKITKRGQNVTFRCDPISEHNRLYWYRQTLGQGPEFLTYFQNEAQLEKSRLLSDRFSAERPKGSFSTLEIQRTEQGDSAMYLCASSSAQVDENGYTFGSGTRLTVV.

This clone was observed a few times. CDR3 nucleotides: TGTGCCTGGAGTTTACAGATCGGAGACGAGCAGTACTTC. Translated, it gives CAWSLQIGDEQYF. This chain joins TRBV30 and TRBJ2-7; D call uncertain. V was cut by 2 bases and J by 5 bases, with 13 bases left in between. CDR1 and CDR2 (germline): GTSNPN, SVGIG (reference sequence). CDR3 length: 13 residues.

The sample holds one count of this clone. The chain combines TRBV6-6 with TRBJ2-2; TRBD1 is a possible D gene (6 bases). Per germline, CDR1 MNHNY and CDR2 SVGAGI (reference sequence). This CDR3 has 13 residues. V lost 7 bases, J lost 5 bases, and 11 bases lay in between. The CDR3 DNA reads as TGTGCCAGCAATCCCCAGGGGACCGGGGAGCTGTTTTTT. Translating gives CASNPQGTGELFF.

V and J are TRBV5-1 and TRBJ1-2, with TRBD1 matching 7 bases. This CDR3 region has 14 residues. The V gene's germline CDR1 is SGHRS and CDR2 YFSETQ. J gave up 3 bases and V 6 bases, and 8 bases lay outside the gene matches. CDR3 sequence: CASNPGTDDYGYTF. The CDR3 DNA reads as TGCGCCAGCAACCCCGGGACAGACGACTATGGCTACACCTTC. The full variable domain, its missing parts supplied by reference TRBV5-1 and TRBJ1-2, is KAGVTQTPRYLIKTRGQQVTLSCSPISGHRSVSWYQQTPGQGLQFLFEYFSETQRNKGNFPGRFSGRQFSNSRSEMNVSTLELGDSALYLCASNPGTDDYGYTFGSGTRLTVV.

The genes are TRBV10-3 and TRBJ1-1; D perhaps matches TRBD1 (6 bases). The ends were cut back, 6 bases at V and 5 bases at J, with 13 bases in the middle. The V gene's germline CDR1 is ENHRY and CDR2 SYGVKD. This CDR3 spans 13 amino acids. The CDR3 nucleotides are TGTGCCATCAGGGTACAGGGCTGGACTGAAGCTTTCTTT. Translation gives CAIRVQGWTEAFF.

The chain recombines TRBV7-9 with TRBJ1-4; 8 bases agree with TRBD1. The germline CDR1 and CDR2 sequences are SEHNR and FQNEAQ (reference sequence). V lost 7 bases to trimming and J lost 4 bases; unmatched junction nucleotides: 17. The CDR3 runs 18 residues. In DNA, the CDR3 is TGTGCCAGCAACGAGAAGGGGTCAGGGGGCGGAGTTAATGAAAAACTGTTTTTT. Translated, it gives CASNEKGSGGGVNEKLFF.

V usage is TRBV5-1 and J usage is TRBJ1-1; 9 bases fit TRBD1. CDR1 and CDR2 from the germline V gene are SGHRS and YFSETQ. The V and J ends lost 4 bases and 6 bases, in that order; junction bases with no gene match: 10. This CDR3 region has 15 residues. The CDR3 DNA reads as TGCGCCAGCAGCGCGAGGGGGACAGGGACGTCTGAAGCTTTCTTT. Amino acid sequence: CASSARGTGTSEAFF. The whole variable domain, filled in from reference TRBV5-1 and TRBJ1-1, reads KAGVTQTPRYLIKTRGQQVTLSCSPISGHRSVSWYQQTPGQGLQFLFEYFSETQRNKGNFPGRFSGRQFSNSRSEMNVSTLELGDSALYLCASSARGTGTSEAFFGQGTRLTVV.

The genes are TRBV4-3 and TRBJ1-4; no firm D call. This CDR3 spans 13 amino acids. Trimming removed 0 bases at V and 13 bases at J, with 12 bases between. Looked up from germline, CDR1 is LGHNA and CDR2 is YSLEER. The chain's CDR3 is CASSQESSGRLFF. The CDR3 coding sequence is TGCGCCAGCAGCCAAGAGTCAAGCGGGCGACTGTTTTTT.